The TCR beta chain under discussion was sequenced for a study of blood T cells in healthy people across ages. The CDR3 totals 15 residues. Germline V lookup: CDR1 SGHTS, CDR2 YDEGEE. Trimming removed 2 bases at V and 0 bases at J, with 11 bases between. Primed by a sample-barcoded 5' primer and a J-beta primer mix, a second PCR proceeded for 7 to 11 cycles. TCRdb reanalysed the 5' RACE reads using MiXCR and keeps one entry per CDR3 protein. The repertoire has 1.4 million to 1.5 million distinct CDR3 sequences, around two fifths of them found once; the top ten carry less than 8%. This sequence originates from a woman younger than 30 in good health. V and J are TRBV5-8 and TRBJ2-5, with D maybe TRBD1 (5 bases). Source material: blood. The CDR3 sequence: CASSFRGKDQETQYF. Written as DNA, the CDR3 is TGTGCCAGCAGCTTTAGGGGAAAAGACCAAGAGACCCAGTACTTC.